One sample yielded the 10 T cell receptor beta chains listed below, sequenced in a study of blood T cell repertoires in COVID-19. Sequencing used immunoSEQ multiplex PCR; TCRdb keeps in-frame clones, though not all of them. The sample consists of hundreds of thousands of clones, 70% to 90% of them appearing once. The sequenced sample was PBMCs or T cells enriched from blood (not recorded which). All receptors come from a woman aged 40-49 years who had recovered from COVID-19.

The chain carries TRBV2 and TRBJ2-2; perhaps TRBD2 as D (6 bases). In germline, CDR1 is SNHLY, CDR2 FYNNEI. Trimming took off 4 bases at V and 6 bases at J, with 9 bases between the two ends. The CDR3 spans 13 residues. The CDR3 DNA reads TGTGCCAGCAGTGCGGGGGTATCCGGGGAGCTGTTTTTT. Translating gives CASSAGVSGELFF.

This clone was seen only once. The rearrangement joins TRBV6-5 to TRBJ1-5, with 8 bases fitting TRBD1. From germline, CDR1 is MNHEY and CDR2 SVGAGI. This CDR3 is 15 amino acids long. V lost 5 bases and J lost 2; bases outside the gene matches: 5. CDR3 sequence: CASSPQGAGNQPQHF. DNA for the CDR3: TGTGCCAGCAGTCCTCAGGGGGCCGGCAATCAGCCCCAGCATTTT.

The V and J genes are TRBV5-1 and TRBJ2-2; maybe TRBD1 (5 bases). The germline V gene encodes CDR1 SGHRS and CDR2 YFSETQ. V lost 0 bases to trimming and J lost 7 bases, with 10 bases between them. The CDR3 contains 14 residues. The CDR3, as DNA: TGCGCCAGCAGCTTGGGGGCAGGGCACGGGGAGCTGTTTTTT. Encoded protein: CASSLGAGHGELFF. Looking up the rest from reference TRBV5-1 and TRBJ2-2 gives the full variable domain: KAGVTQTPRYLIKTRGQQVTLSCSPISGHRSVSWYQQTPGQGLQFLFEYFSETQRNKGNFPGRFSGRQFSNSRSEMNVSTLELGDSALYLCASSLGAGHGELFFGEGSRLTVL.

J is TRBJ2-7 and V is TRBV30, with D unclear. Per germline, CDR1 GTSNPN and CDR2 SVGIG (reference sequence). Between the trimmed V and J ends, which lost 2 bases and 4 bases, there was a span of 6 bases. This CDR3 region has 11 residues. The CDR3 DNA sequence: TGTGCCTGGAGTCCCCTTTACGAGCAGTACTTC. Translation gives CAWSPLYEQYF.

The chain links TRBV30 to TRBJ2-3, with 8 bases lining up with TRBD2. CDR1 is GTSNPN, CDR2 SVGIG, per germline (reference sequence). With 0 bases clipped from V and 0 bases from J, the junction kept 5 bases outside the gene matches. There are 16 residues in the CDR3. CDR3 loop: CAWSVRGGLSTDTQYF. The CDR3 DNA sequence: TGTGCCTGGAGTGTCCGGGGGGGCCTAAGCACAGATACGCAGTATTTT.

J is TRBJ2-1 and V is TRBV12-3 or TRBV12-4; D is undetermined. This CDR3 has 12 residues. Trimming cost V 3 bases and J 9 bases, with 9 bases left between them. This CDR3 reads CASSFPWSEQFF. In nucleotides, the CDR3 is TGTGCCAGCAGTTTTCCATGGAGTGAGCAGTTCTTC.

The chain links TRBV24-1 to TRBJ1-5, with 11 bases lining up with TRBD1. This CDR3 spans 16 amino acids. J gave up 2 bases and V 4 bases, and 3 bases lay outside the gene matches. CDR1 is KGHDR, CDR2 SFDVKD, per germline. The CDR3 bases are TGTGCCACCAGTGACCGGACAGGGGGCCGCAATCAGCCCCAGCATTTT. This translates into CATSDRTGGRNQPQHF.

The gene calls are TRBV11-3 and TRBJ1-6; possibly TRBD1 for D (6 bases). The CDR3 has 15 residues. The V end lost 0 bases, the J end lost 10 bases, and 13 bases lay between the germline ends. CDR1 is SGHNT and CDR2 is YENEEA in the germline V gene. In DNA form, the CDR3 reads TGTGCCAGCAGCTTAGAAGGCAGGGGTGGGTCACCCCTCCACTTT. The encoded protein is CASSLEGRGGSPLHF.

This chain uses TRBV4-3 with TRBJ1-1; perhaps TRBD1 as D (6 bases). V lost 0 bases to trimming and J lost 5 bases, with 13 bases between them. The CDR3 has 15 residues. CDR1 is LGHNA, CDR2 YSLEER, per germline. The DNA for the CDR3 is TGCGCCAGCAGCCAAGACCCAGGGGTACGAACTGAAGCTTTCTTT. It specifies CASSQDPGVRTEAFF.

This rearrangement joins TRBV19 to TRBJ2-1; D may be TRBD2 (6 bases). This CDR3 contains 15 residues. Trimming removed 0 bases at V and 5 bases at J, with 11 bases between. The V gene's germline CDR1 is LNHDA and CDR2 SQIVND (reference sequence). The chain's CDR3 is CASSIDRGTDNEQFF. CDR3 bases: TGTGCCAGTAGTATAGATCGGGGGACTGACAATGAGCAGTTCTTC.